This T cell receptor beta chain was identified during a study of cytomegalovirus exposure and HLA in healthy donors. CDR3 length equals 15 residues. Per germline, CDR1 SQVTM and CDR2 ANQGSEA. The primer mix had 60 Vbeta and 13 Jbeta primers. Libraries were prepared by immunoSEQ multiplex PCR; TCRdb keeps only in-frame clonotypes and omits some of them. The repertoire consists of 150,000 to 200,000 clones, with around 78% occurring once and the leading ten covering 1.9%. The chain links TRBV29-1 to TRBJ2-5, with D tentatively TRBD1 (6 bases). The J call is uncertain, as TRBJ2-7 better fits the DNA end. Sequenced: PBMCs. This clonotype originated in a man younger than 45 in good health and CMV-seronegative. CDR3 amino acids: CSVEDLTGISYEQYF. The CDR3 nucleotides read TGCAGCGTTGAAGATCTAACAGGGATATCCTACGAGCAGTACTTC.